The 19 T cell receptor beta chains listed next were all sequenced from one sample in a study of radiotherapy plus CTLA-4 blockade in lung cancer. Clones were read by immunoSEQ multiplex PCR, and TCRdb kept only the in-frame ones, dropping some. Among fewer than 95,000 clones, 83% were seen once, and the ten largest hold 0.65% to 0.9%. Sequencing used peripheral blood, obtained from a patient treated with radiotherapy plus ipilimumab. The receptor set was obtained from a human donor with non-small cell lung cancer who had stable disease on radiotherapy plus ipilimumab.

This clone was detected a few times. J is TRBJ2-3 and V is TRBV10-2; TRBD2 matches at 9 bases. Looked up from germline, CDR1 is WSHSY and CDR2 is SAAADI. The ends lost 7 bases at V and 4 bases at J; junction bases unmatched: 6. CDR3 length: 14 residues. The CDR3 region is CASIGAGGADTQYF. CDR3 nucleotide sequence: TGCGCCAGCATCGGGGCGGGGGGGGCAGATACGCAGTATTTT.

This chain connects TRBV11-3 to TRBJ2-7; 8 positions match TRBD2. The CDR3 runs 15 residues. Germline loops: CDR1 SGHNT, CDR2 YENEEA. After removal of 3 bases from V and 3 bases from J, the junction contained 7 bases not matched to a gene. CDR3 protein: CASSFTLADIYEQYF. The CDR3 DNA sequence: TGTGCCAGCAGCTTCACACTAGCGGATATCTACGAGCAGTACTTC.

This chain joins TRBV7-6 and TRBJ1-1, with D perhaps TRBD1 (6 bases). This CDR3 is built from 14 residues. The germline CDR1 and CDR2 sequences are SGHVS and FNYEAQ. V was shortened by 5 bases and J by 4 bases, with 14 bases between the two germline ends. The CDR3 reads CASSAADRTTEAFF. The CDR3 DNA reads TGTGCCAGCAGCGCAGCTGACAGGACCACTGAAGCTTTCTTT. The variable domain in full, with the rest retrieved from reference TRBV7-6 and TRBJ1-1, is GAGVSQSPRYKVTKRGQDVALRCDPISGHVSLYWYRQALGQGPEFLTYFNYEAQQDKSGLPNDRFSAERPEGSISTLTIQRTEQRDSAMYRCASSAADRTTEAFFGQGTRLTVV.

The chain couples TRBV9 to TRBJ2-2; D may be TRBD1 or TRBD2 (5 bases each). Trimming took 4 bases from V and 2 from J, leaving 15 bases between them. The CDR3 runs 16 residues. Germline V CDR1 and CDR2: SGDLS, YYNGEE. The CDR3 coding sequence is TGTGCCAGCAGCCTGTTTTCAGGGACCAACACCGGGGAGCTGTTTTTT. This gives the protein CASSLFSGTNTGELFF.

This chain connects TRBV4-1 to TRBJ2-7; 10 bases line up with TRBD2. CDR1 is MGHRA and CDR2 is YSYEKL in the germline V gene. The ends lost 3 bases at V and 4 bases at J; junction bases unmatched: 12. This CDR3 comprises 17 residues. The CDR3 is CASSHALRASGRYEQYF. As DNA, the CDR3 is TGCGCCAGCAGCCATGCTCTGCGAGCTAGCGGGAGATACGAGCAGTACTTC.

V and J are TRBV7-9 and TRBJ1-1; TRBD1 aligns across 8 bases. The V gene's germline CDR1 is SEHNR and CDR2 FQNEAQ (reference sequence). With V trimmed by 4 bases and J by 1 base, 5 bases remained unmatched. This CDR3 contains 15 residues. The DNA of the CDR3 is TGTGCCAGCAGCTGGACCGACAGGGGGAACACTGAAGCTTTCTTT. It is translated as CASSWTDRGNTEAFF.

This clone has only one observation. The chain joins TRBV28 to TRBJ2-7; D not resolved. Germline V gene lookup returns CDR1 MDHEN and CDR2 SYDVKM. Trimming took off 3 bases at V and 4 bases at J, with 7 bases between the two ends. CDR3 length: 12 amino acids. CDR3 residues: CASSFLRYEQYF. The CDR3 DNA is TGTGCCAGCAGTTTTTTGAGATACGAGCAGTACTTC.

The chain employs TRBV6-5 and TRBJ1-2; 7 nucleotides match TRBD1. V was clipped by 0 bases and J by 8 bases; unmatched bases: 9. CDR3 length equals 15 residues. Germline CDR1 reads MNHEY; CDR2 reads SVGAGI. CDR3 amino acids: CASSYSQGVVFGYTF. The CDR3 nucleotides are TGTGCCAGCAGTTACTCGCAGGGGGTAGTGTTCGGCTACACCTTC.

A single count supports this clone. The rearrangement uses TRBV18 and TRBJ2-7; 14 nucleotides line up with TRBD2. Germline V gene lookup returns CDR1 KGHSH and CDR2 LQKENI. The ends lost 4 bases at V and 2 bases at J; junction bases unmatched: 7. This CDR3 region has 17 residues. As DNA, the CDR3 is TGTGCCAGCTCACAGACTAGCGGGAGGGCCGATGCCTACGAGCAGTACTTC. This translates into CASSQTSGRADAYEQYF.

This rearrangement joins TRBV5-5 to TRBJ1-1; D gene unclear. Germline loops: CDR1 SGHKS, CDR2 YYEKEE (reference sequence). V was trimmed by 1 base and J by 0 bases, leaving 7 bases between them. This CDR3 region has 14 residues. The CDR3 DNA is TGTGCCAGCAGCTTGTCCGTGATGAACACTGAAGCTTTCTTT. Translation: CASSLSVMNTEAFF.

CDR3 DNA sequence: TGTGCCAGCTCATCCCGTCCCTACGAGCAGTACTTC. It translates to CASSSRPYEQYF. The J gene is TRBJ2-7, the V gene TRBV18; the D is unclear. The V gene lost 5 bases and the J gene lost 2 bases, with 7 bases spanning the gap. The CDR3 has 12 amino acids. CDR1 KGHSH and CDR2 LQKENI come from the germline V gene.

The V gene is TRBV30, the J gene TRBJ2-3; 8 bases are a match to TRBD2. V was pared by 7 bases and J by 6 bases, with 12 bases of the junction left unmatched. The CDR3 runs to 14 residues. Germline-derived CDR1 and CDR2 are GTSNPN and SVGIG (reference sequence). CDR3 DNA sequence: TGTGCCTACACATCCGGGACTAGGAGGGATACGCAGTATTTT. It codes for CAYTSGTRRDTQYF.

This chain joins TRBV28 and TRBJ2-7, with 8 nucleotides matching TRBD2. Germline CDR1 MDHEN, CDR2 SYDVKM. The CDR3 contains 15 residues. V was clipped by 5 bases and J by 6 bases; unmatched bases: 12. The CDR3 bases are TGTGCCAGCAGTCTACTAGCGGTACCTGTCTTCGAGCAGTACTTC. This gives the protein CASSLLAVPVFEQYF.

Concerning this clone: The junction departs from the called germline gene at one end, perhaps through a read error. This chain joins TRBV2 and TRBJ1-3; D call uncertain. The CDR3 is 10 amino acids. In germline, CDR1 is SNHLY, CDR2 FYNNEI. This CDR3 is CASSGVGTDF. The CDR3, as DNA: TGTGCCAGCAGTGGAGTAGGTACGGATTTT.

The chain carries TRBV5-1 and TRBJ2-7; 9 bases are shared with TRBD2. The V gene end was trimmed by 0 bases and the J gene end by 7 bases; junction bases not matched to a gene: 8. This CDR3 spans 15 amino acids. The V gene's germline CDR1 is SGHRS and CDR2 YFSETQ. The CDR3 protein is CASSLEPSGTGEQYF. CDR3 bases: TGCGCCAGCAGCTTGGAGCCTAGCGGGACTGGGGAGCAGTACTTC.

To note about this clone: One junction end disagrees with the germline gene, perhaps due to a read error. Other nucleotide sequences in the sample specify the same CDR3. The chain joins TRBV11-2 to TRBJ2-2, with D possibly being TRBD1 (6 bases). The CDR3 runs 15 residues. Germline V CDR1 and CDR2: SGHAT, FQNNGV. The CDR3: CASSLVQGHTGELFF. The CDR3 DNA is TGTGCCAGCAGCTTAGTTCAGGGACACACTGGGGAGCTGTTTTTT. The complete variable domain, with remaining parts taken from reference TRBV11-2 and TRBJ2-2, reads EAGVAQSPRYKIIEKRQSVAFWCNPISGHATLYWYQQILGQGPKLLIQFQNNGVVDDSQLPKDRFSAERLKGVDSTLKIQPAKLEDSAVYLCASSLVQGHTGELFFGEGSRLTVL.

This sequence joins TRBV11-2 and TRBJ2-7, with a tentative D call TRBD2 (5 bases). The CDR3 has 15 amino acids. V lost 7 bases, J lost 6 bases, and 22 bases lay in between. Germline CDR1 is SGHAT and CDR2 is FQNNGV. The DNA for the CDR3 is TGTGCCAGCACTCTGGGTGACGGTCGAGGGCTCGAGCAGTACTTC. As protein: CASTLGDGRGLEQYF.

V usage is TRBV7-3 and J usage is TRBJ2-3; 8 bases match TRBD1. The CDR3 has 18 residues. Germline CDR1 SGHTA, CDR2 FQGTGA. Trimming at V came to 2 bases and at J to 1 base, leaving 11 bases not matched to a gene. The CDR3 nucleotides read TGTGCCAGCAGCTTAGGGGTGACAGGGGCCGGTCGCACAGATACGCAGTATTTT. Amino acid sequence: CASSLGVTGAGRTDTQYF.

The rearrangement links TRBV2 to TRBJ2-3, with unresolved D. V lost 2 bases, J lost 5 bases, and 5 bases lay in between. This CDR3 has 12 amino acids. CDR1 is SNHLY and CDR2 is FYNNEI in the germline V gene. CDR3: CASSETGDTQYF. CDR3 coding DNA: TGTGCCAGCAGTGAAACCGGAGATACGCAGTATTTT.